Listed here are 30 T cell receptor beta chains from one sample, sequenced in a study of neurological immune-mediated disorders. TCRdb processed the 5' RACE reads anew with MiXCR; each CDR3 protein has one entry. The sample holds tens of thousands of distinct CDR3 sequences; 13% to 15% are singletons and the top ten take 25% to 30%. Sequencing was done on a sample of PBMCs. The source of these receptors is a woman aged 50 to 60 with HTLV-1-associated myelopathy (HAM/TSP).

This clonotype was counted many times. The CDR3 spells CSVAPGKETQYF. CDR3 nucleotide sequence: TGCAGCGTCGCCCCGGGGAAAGAGACCCAGTACTTC. The rearrangement uses TRBV29-1 and TRBJ2-5, with D perhaps matching TRBD2 (5 bases). V lost 6 bases to trimming and J lost 3 bases, with 11 bases between them. Germline V CDR1 and CDR2: SQVTM, ANQGSEA. The CDR3 sequence is 12 residues long.

This clonotype was seen at least ten times. This chain uses TRBV4-2 with TRBJ2-3; 8 nucleotides align to TRBD2. The V gene's germline CDR1 is LGHNA and CDR2 YNFKEQ. Unmatched junction bases numbered 4, after V lost 1 base and J lost 1 base. This CDR3 is 16 amino acids long. CDR3 protein: CASSQGSGGGTDTQYF. In DNA form, the CDR3 reads TGTGCCAGCAGCCAAGGAAGCGGGGGAGGCACAGATACGCAGTATTTT.

With regard to this clonotype: Possible read error: a much larger clone is one base away. The chain recombines TRBV20-1 with TRBJ2-1; D may be TRBD1 or TRBD2 (6 bases each). V gave up 4 bases and J gave up 10 bases, with 23 bases separating them. This CDR3 has 15 amino acids. Germline CDR1 DFQATT, CDR2 SNEGSKA (reference sequence). CDR3 bases: TGCAGTGCTAAGGTGGGCGTGGGGGGACAAGAAGAGCAGTTCTTC. It codes for CSAKVGVGGQEEQFF.

The CDR3, as DNA: TGCGCCAGCAGCTTGGGGAGCCATTCCTACGAGCAGTACTTC. Its protein product is CASSLGSHSYEQYF. The rearrangement links TRBV5-1 to TRBJ2-7; D is uncertain. This CDR3 spans 14 amino acids. Germline CDR1 SGHRS, CDR2 YFSETQ. V was clipped by 0 bases and J by 1 base, with 8 bases between them.

This clonotype was counted at least ten times. This chain links TRBV20-1 with TRBJ2-1; 11 bases align to TRBD2. Per the germline V gene, CDR1 is DFQATT and CDR2 is SNEGSKA (reference sequence). The CDR3 is 14 residues long. Trimming cost V 8 bases and J 8 bases; bases outside gene matches: 11. CDR3 coding DNA: TGCAGTCTGTTAGCGGGGGGGGAGGTTGATGAGCAGTTCTTC. Translated: CSLLAGGEVDEQFF.

This clonotype was observed at least ten times. The rearrangement joins TRBV20-1 to TRBJ2-5; D might be TRBD2 (6 bases). The CDR3 runs 13 residues. CDR1 DFQATT and CDR2 SNEGSKA come from the germline V gene (reference sequence). Trimming shortened V by 3 bases and J by 7 bases, and 15 bases separated the two germline ends. This CDR3 is CSASTSLGATQYF. The CDR3 region has the DNA TGCAGTGCTAGTACTAGCCTTGGTGCGACCCAGTACTTC.

Sample share makes this clonotype medium-sized (0.01 to 0.1%). At one end the junction does not follow the germline gene, possibly because of a read error. The rearrangement joins TRBV29-1 to TRBJ1-1; D remains unclear. CDR3 length equals 11 residues. CDR1 and CDR2 from the germline V gene are SQVTM and ANQGSEA. The CDR3 here is CSTGVNTEPFF. In DNA form, the CDR3 reads TGCAGCACCGGGGTGAACACTGAACCTTTCTTT.

This clonotype was found many times. The rearrangement joins TRBV5-1 to TRBJ1-4; 7 bases are shared with TRBD1. Germline loops: CDR1 SGHRS, CDR2 YFSETQ. CDR3 length equals 17 residues. The V segment lost 0 bases and the J segment 7 bases; nucleotides outside the gene matches: 12. CDR3 sequence: CASSLAGTDGGSEKLFF. The CDR3 nucleotides read TGCGCCAGCAGCTTGGCAGGGACAGATGGAGGAAGTGAAAAACTGTTTTTT. The entire variable domain, with the rest obtained from reference TRBV5-1 and TRBJ1-4, is as follows: KAGVTQTPRYLIKTRGQQVTLSCSPISGHRSVSWYQQTPGQGLQFLFEYFSETQRNKGNFPGRFSGRQFSNSRSEMNVSTLELGDSALYLCASSLAGTDGGSEKLFFGSGTQLSVL.

This clonotype was counted ten times or more. The gene calls are TRBV4-2 and TRBJ2-2, with 7 nucleotides matching TRBD1. The J segment lost 4 bases and the V segment lost 0 bases, leaving 5 bases of the junction unmatched. Germline lookup yields CDR1 LGHNA and CDR2 YNFKEQ. CDR3 length equals 16 residues. CDR3 coding DNA: TGTGCCAGCAGCCAAGAAGGGGGCGCGGGCACCGGGGAGCTGTTTTTT. It yields the protein CASSQEGGAGTGELFF.

This clonotype occurred many times. This chain links TRBV5-1 with TRBJ1-2, with D uncertain. V was clipped by 0 bases and J by 6 bases, with 9 bases between them. Germline CDR1 SGHRS, CDR2 YFSETQ. This CDR3 is 13 amino acids long. CDR3 sequence (DNA): TGCGCCAGCAGCTTGGCCCCAAGGGATGGCTACACCTTC. Translating it yields CASSLAPRDGYTF.

Many counts were recorded for this clonotype. This rearrangement joins TRBV7-9 to TRBJ2-7; possible D gene TRBD1, 6 bases. The CDR3 consists of 14 residues. Trimming stripped 5 bases from V and 0 bases from J, with 11 bases between. Germline V gene data show CDR1 as SEHNR and CDR2 as FQNEAQ (reference sequence). CDR3 in DNA: TGTGCCAGCAGCATAGGACAGAACTCCTACGAGCAGTACTTC. Amino acids: CASSIGQNSYEQYF.

This clonotype was seen more than once but under ten times. The chain has TRBV20-1 and TRBJ2-4, with a weak D call TRBD2 (7 bases). The CDR3 is 13 amino acids. V was clipped by 6 bases and J by 7 bases, with 16 bases between them. Germline lookup yields CDR1 DFQATT and CDR2 SNEGSKA (reference sequence). The CDR3 protein is CSASGGPGNIQYF. The CDR3 DNA reads TGCAGTGCATCGGGGGGCCCCGGGAACATTCAGTACTTC.

There are many counts of this clonotype. The V gene is TRBV4-2, the J gene TRBJ1-2; D not certain. The CDR3 consists of 14 residues. Looked up from germline, CDR1 is LGHNA and CDR2 is YNFKEQ. V gave up 1 base and J gave up 3 bases, with 9 bases separating them. CDR3 sequence (DNA): TGTGCCAGCAGCCAAGTCGCCACTGACTATGGCTACACCTTC. Translation: CASSQVATDYGYTF.

This clonotype was observed many times. The chain links TRBV15 to TRBJ2-1; maybe TRBD2 (6 bases). The V and J ends lost 1 base and 3 bases respectively, with 10 bases between them. Germline CDR1 reads LNHNV; CDR2 reads YYDKDF (reference sequence). This CDR3 comprises 15 residues. CDR3 sequence (DNA): TGTGCCACCAGCAGAGCCCCGGGACTCTACAATGAGCAGTTCTTC. Its protein is CATSRAPGLYNEQFF.

CDR3 loop: CASSRDPDNEKLFF. DNA for the CDR3: TGTGCCAGCAGCAGGGACCCCGACAATGAAAAACTGTTTTTT. The chain uses TRBV21-1 and TRBJ1-4; TRBD1, the D gene given by the table, was not confirmed from the DNA. TRBV21-1 is classified as a pseudogene. CDR3 length equals 14 residues.

This clonotype showed up many times. This sequence joins TRBV27 and TRBJ1-4; D is unresolved. Trimming pared 2 bases from V and 4 bases from J, leaving 11 bases between. This CDR3 contains 15 residues. Germline CDR1 and CDR2: MNHEY and SMNVEV (reference sequence). CDR3 sequence reads: CASSLGMGFNEKLFF. Here the CDR3 DNA reads TGTGCCAGCAGTTTAGGAATGGGCTTTAATGAAAAACTGTTTTTT.

This clonotype occurred many times. The junction does not match germline at one end; this may be a read error. This sequence joins TRBV7-2 and TRBJ2-7; D perhaps matches TRBD2 (6 bases). CDR3 size: 13 residues. Germline assignment: CDR1 SGHTA and CDR2 FQGNSA. CDR3 coding DNA: TGTGCCAGCAGGTTAGCGGCAGTGGGCGAGCAGTACTTC. Translated: CASRLAAVGEQYF.

The sample holds many counts of this clonotype. This chain connects TRBV5-1 to TRBJ1-6; 8 bases map to TRBD1. Germline CDR1 is SGHRS and CDR2 is YFSETQ. The CDR3 has 14 residues. Germline trimming cut 5 bases from V and 7 bases from J; bases unmatched to any gene: 5. In DNA, the CDR3 is TGCGCCAGCAGAACCAGACAGGGGAATTCACCCCTCCACTTT. As protein: CASRTRQGNSPLHF.

The sample holds many counts of this clonotype. This chain connects TRBV5-6 to TRBJ2-3; D not resolved. Germline V gene lookup returns CDR1 SGHDT and CDR2 YYEEEE. The CDR3 consists of 13 residues. V shed 3 bases and J shed 3 bases, with 8 bases lying between them. CDR3 residues: CASSWLHTDTQYF. The CDR3 DNA reads as TGTGCCAGCAGCTGGCTGCATACAGATACGCAGTATTTT.

This clonotype was recorded many times. The chain has TRBV7-2 and TRBJ1-3; D is ambiguous. The CDR3 is 16 amino acids. Germline CDR1 SGHTA, CDR2 FQGNSA. Between the trimmed V and J ends, which lost 2 bases and 2 bases, there was a span of 13 bases. CDR3: CASSLTLEVAGNTIYF. In DNA, the CDR3 is TGTGCCAGCAGCTTAACCCTCGAAGTAGCTGGAAACACCATATATTTT.

The table lists this clonotype with many counts. The chain joins TRBV12-3 or TRBV12-4 to TRBJ2-1; 9 positions agree with TRBD2. V lost 3 bases and J lost 8; bases outside the gene matches: 11. CDR3 length: 16 amino acids. CDR3 in amino acids: CASSLVGRGGGHEQFF. CDR3 bases: TGTGCCAGCAGTTTGGTAGGGCGGGGGGGCGGACATGAGCAGTTCTTC.

This clonotype is medium-sized. The rearrangement uses TRBV5-1 and TRBJ2-6; the D gene is possibly TRBD1 (5 bases). This CDR3 region has 17 residues. Germline V gene lookup returns CDR1 SGHRS and CDR2 YFSETQ. V was shortened by 1 base and J by 0 bases, with 11 bases between the two germline ends. The CDR3 sequence: CASSLQGGFSGANVLTF. CDR3 in DNA: TGCGCCAGCAGCTTGCAGGGCGGATTCTCTGGGGCCAACGTCCTGACTTTC. The whole variable domain, remainder taken from reference TRBV5-1 and TRBJ2-6, is KAGVTQTPRYLIKTRGQQVTLSCSPISGHRSVSWYQQTPGQGLQFLFEYFSETQRNKGNFPGRFSGRQFSNSRSEMNVSTLELGDSALYLCASSLQGGFSGANVLTFGAGSRLTVL.

This clonotype has a count of ten or more. The V call is TRBV27, the J call TRBJ1-5; no clear D gene. Germline-derived CDR1 and CDR2 are MNHEY and SMNVEV (reference sequence). The CDR3 runs to 14 residues. Trimming pared 2 bases from V and 7 bases from J, leaving 12 bases between. The CDR3 DNA sequence: TGTGCCAGCAGTTTAAGAAGTGGGCGGCAGCCCCAGCATTTT. It encodes CASSLRSGRQPQHF.

This clonotype was observed many times. J is TRBJ2-2 and V is TRBV5-1; weak D call: TRBD1 (6 bases). CDR1 and CDR2 from the germline V gene are SGHRS and YFSETQ. This CDR3 is 16 amino acids long. Trimming left V 3 bases short and J 4 bases short, with 16 bases between. The CDR3 is CASSSQGKRSTGELFF. The DNA of the CDR3 is TGCGCCAGCAGCTCACAGGGAAAGCGTTCCACCGGGGAGCTGTTTTTT.

This clonotype appeared many times. This rearrangement joins TRBV6-2 or TRBV6-3 to TRBJ2-7; 7 nucleotides line up with TRBD1. The CDR3 extends over 15 amino acids. Looked up from germline, CDR1 is MNHEY and CDR2 is SVGEGT. V was clipped by 2 bases and J by 2 bases; unmatched bases: 6. The CDR3 nucleotides are TGTGCCAGCAGTTACGATGTCAGGGGGACCTACGAGCAGTACTTC. Amino acids: CASSYDVRGTYEQYF.

This clonotype was picked up many times. The chain links TRBV5-1 to TRBJ2-2, with no clear D. Germline V gives CDR1 SGHRS, CDR2 YFSETQ. The CDR3 sequence is 13 residues long. V lost 0 bases to trimming and J lost 4 bases, with 4 bases between them. The CDR3 nucleotides read TGCGCCAGCAGCTTGGAGCCCACCGGGGAGCTGTTTTTT. Amino acid sequence: CASSLEPTGELFF.

The J gene is TRBJ2-1, the V gene TRBV29-1; D is perhaps TRBD2 (5 bases). Per germline, CDR1 SQVTM and CDR2 ANQGSEA. V dropped 6 bases and J dropped 5 bases, with 14 bases sitting between them. The CDR3 is 13 residues long. The CDR3 region is CSVTWSRDNEQFF. The CDR3 region has the DNA TGCAGCGTCACATGGTCGAGGGACAATGAGCAGTTCTTC.

This clonotype was seen repeatedly, ten times or more. The gene calls are TRBV9 and TRBJ1-5; TRBD1 matches 9 bases. The V segment lost 2 bases and the J segment 4 bases; nucleotides outside the gene matches: 4. This CDR3 spans 15 amino acids. Looked up from germline, CDR1 is SGDLS and CDR2 is YYNGEE. The chain's CDR3 is CASSVSDRGNQPQHF. CDR3 nucleotides: TGTGCCAGCAGCGTCAGTGACAGGGGGAATCAGCCCCAGCATTTT.

This clonotype was detected many times. The rearrangement links TRBV6-5 to TRBJ1-1; D is undetermined. V dropped 0 bases and J dropped 1 base, with 9 bases sitting between them. Germline V gene sequence: CDR1 MNHEY, CDR2 SVGAGI. The CDR3 sequence is 15 residues long. This CDR3 reads CASSYSRVPNTEAFF. CDR3 in DNA: TGTGCCAGCAGTTACTCGAGAGTCCCGAACACTGAAGCTTTCTTT.

This clonotype was recorded many times. J is TRBJ1-6 and V is TRBV20-1; TRBD1 aligns across 9 bases. Trimming at V came to 6 bases and at J to 14 bases, leaving 14 bases not matched to a gene. Germline V gene data show CDR1 as DFQATT and CDR2 as SNEGSKA (reference sequence). This CDR3 region has 14 residues. CDR3 amino acids: CSAPDRGDRSALHF. CDR3 nucleotide sequence: TGCAGTGCCCCTGACAGGGGGGACCGCTCTGCCCTCCACTTT.